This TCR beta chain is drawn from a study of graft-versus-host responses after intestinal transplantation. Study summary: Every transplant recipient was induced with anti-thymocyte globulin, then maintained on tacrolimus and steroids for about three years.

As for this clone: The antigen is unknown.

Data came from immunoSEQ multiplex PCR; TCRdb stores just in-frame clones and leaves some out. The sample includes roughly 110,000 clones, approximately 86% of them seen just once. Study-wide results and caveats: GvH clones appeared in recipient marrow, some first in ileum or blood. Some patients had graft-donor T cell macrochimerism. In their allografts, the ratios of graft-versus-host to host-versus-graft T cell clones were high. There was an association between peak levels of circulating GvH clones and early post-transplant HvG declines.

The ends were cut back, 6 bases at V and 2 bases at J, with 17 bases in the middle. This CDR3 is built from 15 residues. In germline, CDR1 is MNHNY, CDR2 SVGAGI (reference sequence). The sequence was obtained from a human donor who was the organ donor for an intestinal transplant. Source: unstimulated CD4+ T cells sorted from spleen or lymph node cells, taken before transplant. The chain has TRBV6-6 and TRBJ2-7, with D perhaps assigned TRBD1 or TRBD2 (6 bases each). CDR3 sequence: CASSLEGGPTYEQYF. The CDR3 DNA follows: TGTGCCAGCAGCTTAGAGGGGGGCCCGACCTACGAGCAGTACTTC.